One T cell receptor beta chain is described in this entry. The data originate from a study of blood T cell repertoires in COVID-19. Overall study: Italy, Spain and the United States were the sources of the convalescent and acute COVID-19 samples. T cells, B-cell-depleted T cells, or PBMCs supplied cDNA or gDNA.

The CDR3 loop spans 14 amino acids. CDR1 and CDR2 (germline): LNHDA, SQIVND (reference sequence). V shed 5 bases, J shed 4 bases, and the junction held 7 bases outside the gene matches. In the original analysis: Estimation of nucleated cell counts was performed using reference gene primer amplification. Assay: immunoSEQ multiplex PCR; the TCRdb copy retains only in-frame clones and omits some. The V and J calls and clone size come from that table; D and trimming were worked out from the DNA. Here the sample spans 150,000 to 200,000 clones, around 82% being singletons. The receptor was derived from a woman aged 80 or older with acute or convalescent COVID-19. The chain employs TRBV19 and TRBJ1-2; 7 bases fit TRBD1. Sequenced material: peripheral blood. The CDR3 loop is CASSVGQTSYGYTF. The CDR3 region has the DNA TGTGCCAGTAGTGTGGGACAGACAAGCTATGGCTACACCTTC.